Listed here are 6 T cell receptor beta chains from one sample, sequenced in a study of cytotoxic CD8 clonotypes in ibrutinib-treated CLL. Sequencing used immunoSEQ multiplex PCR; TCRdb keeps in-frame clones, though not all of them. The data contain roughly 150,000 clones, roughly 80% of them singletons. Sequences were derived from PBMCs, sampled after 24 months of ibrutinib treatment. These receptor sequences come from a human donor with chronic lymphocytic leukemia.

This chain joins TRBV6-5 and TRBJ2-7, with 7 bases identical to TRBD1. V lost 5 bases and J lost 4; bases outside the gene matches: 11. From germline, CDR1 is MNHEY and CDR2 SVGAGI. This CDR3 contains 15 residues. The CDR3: CASSPGTETWYEQYF. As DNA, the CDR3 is TGTGCCAGCAGTCCAGGGACAGAGACTTGGTACGAGCAGTACTTC.

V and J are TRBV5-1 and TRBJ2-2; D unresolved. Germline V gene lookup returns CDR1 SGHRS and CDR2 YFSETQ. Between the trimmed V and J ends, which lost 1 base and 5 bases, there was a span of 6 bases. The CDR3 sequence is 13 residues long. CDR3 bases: TGCGCCAGCAGCTTGATTGTAACCGGGGAGCTGTTTTTT. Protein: CASSLIVTGELFF.

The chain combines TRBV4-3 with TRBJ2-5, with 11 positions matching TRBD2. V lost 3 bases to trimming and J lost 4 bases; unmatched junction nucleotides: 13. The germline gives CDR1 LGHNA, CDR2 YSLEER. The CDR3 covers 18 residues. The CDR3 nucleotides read TGCGCCAGCAGCCACGGGCTAGCGGGAGGTTACACGGGAGAGACCCAGTACTTC. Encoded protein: CASSHGLAGGYTGETQYF.

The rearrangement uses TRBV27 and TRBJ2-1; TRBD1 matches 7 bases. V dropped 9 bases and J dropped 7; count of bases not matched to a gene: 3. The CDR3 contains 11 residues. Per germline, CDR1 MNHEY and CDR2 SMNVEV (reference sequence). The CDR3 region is CAREGANEQFF. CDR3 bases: TGTGCCAGAGAGGGGGCAAATGAGCAGTTCTTC.

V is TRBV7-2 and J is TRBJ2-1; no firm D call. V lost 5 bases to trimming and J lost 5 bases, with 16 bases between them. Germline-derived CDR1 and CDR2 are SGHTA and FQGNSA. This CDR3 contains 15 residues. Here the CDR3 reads CASSLNRWANNEQFF. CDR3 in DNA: TGTGCCAGCAGCCTAAATAGGTGGGCCAACAATGAGCAGTTCTTC.

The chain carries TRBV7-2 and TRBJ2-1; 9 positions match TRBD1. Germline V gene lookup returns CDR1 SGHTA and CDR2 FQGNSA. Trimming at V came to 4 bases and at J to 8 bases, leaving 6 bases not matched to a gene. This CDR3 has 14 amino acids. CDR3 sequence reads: CASSSDRGSDEQFF. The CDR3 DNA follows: TGTGCCAGCAGCTCAGACAGGGGGTCGGATGAGCAGTTCTTC.